This T cell receptor (beta chain) is from a study of Graves' ophthalmopathy and Graves' hyperthyroidism. Study-wide findings and caveats: Ophthalmopathy cases were distinguished from stable hyperthyroidism by a 13-signature model, reaching about 85% sensitivity and 81.08% specificity.

This clonotype came up many times. The target antigen is unknown. Stable hyperthyroidism denotes an absence of ophthalmopathy throughout 18 months of follow-up. In this cohort, patients with other autoimmune diseases, uncontrolled infections, pregnancy or lactation were excluded. Amplification targeted the TCR beta CDR3 regions, with RNA transcripts as the source material. Second-round multiplex PCR came after first-round RT-PCR with HTBI primers. TCRdb re-called the multiplex PCR reads through MiXCR, storing one row per CDR3 protein. Of 300,000 to 400,000 distinct CDR3 sequences listed, 17% are singletons. This CDR3 comprises 14 residues. The germline CDR1 and CDR2 sequences are PRHDT and FYEKMQ (reference sequence). V dropped 6 bases and J dropped 2; count of bases not matched to a gene: 5.

Sample: peripheral blood. This rearrangement joins TRBV13 to TRBJ2-5, with TRBD1 identical over 8 bases. The source of this sequence is an adult woman with stable Graves' hyperthyroidism. CDR3 nucleotide sequence: TGTGCCAGCAGAGACAGGGGAGAACAAGAGACCCAGTACTTC. Its protein is CASRDRGEQETQYF.